This entry describes one T cell receptor (beta chain). The clone's antigen remains unknown. No clone much larger than this one lies a single base away; base qualities are absent. From the cysteine through the phenylalanine, the CDR3 covers 16 amino acids. Left in the record is the CDR3 DNA by itself, 48 bases read in frame from the first base. The V and J ends are trimmed by 4 bases and 2 bases, leaving 18 bases between them. CDR1 and CDR2 were assigned from the germline V gene as SGHRS and YFSETQ. The time point label, as the study defines it: 12 to 13 months on ibrutinib. For TCR beta library preparation, roughly 2 micrograms of genomic DNA were extracted from the cryopreserved PBMCs. Longitudinal blood samples from CLL patients on ibrutinib monotherapy were analyzed using high-throughput TCR beta sequencing. Patients were enrolled in a phase 2 open-label single-center ibrutinib monotherapy trial.

This specimen comes from a study of cytotoxic CD8 clonotypes in ibrutinib-treated CLL (dated by TCRdb to the early 2020s). At the level of the whole study: The cohort had about a dozen relapsed/refractory and approximately 15 treatment-naive patients; approximately 18 were IGHV unmutated. Responses were partial in about 25 patients and complete in 2; after median about 70 months follow-up, around 14 stayed in remission and some twelve progressed. Samples at response were collected after a median of roughly twelve months of treatment, with a range of roughly 6 to 40 months. On average, each sample had some 250,000 productive templates and more than 75,000 productive rearrangements. Longitudinal samples were available for about 30% of the roughly 90 trial participants. Cryopreserved peripheral blood mononuclear cells were collected at three points: before therapy, at response, and at either sustained remission or disease progression. Every sample from remission and from progressive disease was obtained while the patients were still on ibrutinib.

The goal of deep resolution MiSeq sequencing was a depth between 1 in 1 million and 1 in 200,000 T cells, and coverage averaged 10x per clonotype. The immunoSEQ hsTCRB Kit was used to generate the TCR beta libraries. In the source study's methods: ImmunoSEQ Data Assistant and ImmunoSEQ Analyzer were used for data analysis, and V, D and J genes were assigned according to IMGT definitions. Clonality, which ranges from 0 to 1, was calculated as one minus the normalized Shannon entropy of productive rearrangement frequencies. Only overrepresented clonotypes making up at least 0.05% of the repertoire of each patient were included in the public clonotype analysis. Some 13 age-matched healthy donor repertoires from immuneACCESS served as clonality controls. Here the immuneACCESS table is served through TCRdb, limited to in-frame sequences with V and J called. Missing clones are a known gap in these copies; in checked studies unresolved V genes cover under half, and the rest lacks a known reason. For V, J and clone size, that table is used; D and trimming come from the DNA. Across this sample there are tens of thousands of clones, with less than 95% seen only once. The leading ten clones occupy around 3.3% of the sample.

Study-wide conclusions, independent of this receptor: Clonality increased at ibrutinib response, stayed stable in sustained remission, and fell back toward baseline at progression. Lymph node repertoires were not examined, and the timing of sampling was not matched between patients in sustained remission and those whose disease progressed. Baseline clonality was found to be higher than that of age-matched healthy donors and was strongly correlated with circulating CD8+ T-cell counts. Public clonotypes were rare and either contracted or stayed stable during treatment, and the rise in clonality at ibrutinib response reflected the expansion of private clonotypes.

The sample consisted of PBMCs, taken after 12 months of ibrutinib treatment. The clonotype comes from a human donor with chronic lymphocytic leukemia. Recombination linked TRBV5-1 to TRBJ1-1; a weak D assignment points to TRBD1 (6 bases agree). The CDR3 region has the sequence CASSPLTGLINTEAFF. The nucleotide sequence is TGCGCCAGCAGCCCCCTGACAGGACTTATAAACACTGAAGCTTTCTTT. Beyond the CDR3, the reference TRBV5-1 and TRBJ1-1 genes provide the residues; the full variable domain reads: KAGVTQTPRYLIKTRGQQVTLSCSPISGHRSVSWYQQTPGQGLQFLFEYFSETQRNKGNFPGRFSGRQFSNSRSEMNVSTLELGDSALYLCASSPLTGLINTEAFFGQGTRLTVV.